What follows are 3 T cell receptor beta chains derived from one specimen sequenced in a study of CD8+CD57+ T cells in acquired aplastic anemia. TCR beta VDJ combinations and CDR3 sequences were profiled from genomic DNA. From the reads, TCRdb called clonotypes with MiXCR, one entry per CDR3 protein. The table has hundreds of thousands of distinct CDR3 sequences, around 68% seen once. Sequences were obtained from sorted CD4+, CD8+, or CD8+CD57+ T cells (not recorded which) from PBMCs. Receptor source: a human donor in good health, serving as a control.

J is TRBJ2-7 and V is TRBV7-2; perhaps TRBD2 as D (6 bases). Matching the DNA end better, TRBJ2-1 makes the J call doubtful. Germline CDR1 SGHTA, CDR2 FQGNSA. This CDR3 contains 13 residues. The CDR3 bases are TGTGCCAGCAGCTTACGGGGGTCCTGGGAGCAGTTCTTC. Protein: CASSLRGSWEQFF.

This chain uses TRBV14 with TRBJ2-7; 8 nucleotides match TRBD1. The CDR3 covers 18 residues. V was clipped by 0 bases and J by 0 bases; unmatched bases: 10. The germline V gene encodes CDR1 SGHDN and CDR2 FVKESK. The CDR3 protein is CASSQDYTGGVFSYEQYF. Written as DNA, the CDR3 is TGTGCCAGCAGCCAAGATTATACAGGGGGAGTTTTCTCCTACGAGCAGTACTTC.

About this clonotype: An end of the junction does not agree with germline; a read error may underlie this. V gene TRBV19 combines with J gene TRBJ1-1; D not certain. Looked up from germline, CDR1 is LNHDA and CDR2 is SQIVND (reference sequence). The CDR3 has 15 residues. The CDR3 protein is CASSIDALGNTEAFF. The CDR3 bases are TGTGCCAGCAGTATCGACGCGCTTGGGAACACTGAAGCTTTCTTT.